The T cell receptor beta chain under discussion was sequenced for a study of OX40 agonist ivuxolimab in advanced cancers. Study background: The patients received ivuxolimab by intravenous route every 2 weeks at 0.01 to 10 mg/kg. Regarding the study as a whole: Averaging showed that CD8+ T cells had more expanded clones than CD4+ did.

As concerns this clone: Antigen: not known.

Clones were sequenced by immunoSEQ multiplex PCR, and TCRdb holds only the in-frame ones, with some missing. The repertoire includes about 64,000 clones, over 75% of them detected once, and roughly an eighth sits in the top ten. The CDR3 contains 13 residues. V was trimmed by 5 bases and J by 6 bases, leaving 12 bases between them. Per germline, CDR1 SGHVS and CDR2 FNYEAQ. The sequence derives from an adult with an advanced solid tumor such as melanoma, head and neck, liver or kidney cancer. V is TRBV7-6 and J is TRBJ2-3; D not resolved. The source was CD4+ or CD8+ T cells sorted from blood, collected in a trial of the OX40 agonist ivuxolimab. CDR3 amino acids: CASSHQIADTQYF. The CDR3 DNA is TGTGCCAGCAGCCACCAAATAGCCGATACGCAGTATTTT.